Sequencing of this TCR beta chain was carried out in a study of shared clonotypes between healthy human individuals. Deep-level running was used for the assay. Sequenced by immunoSEQ multiplex PCR; TCRdb stores in-frame clones only, minus some. The repertoire holds 850,000 to 1,200,000 clones, with around 74% as singletons. Worth noting for this clone: This same CDR3 is encoded by further DNA sequences in the sample.

The CD4+ fraction was divided into a CD45RA+ naive subset and a CD45RA-negative memory subset. Sequencing input: memory CD4+ T cells sorted from blood. Subset defined: CD45RA-negative fraction. The sequence came from a man aged 18 to 30 in good health.

The CDR3 is CASSPGTGPYEQYF. The CDR3 DNA follows: TGTGCCAGCTCCCCCGGGACGGGACCCTACGAGCAGTACTTC. This chain joins TRBV18 and TRBJ2-7; D may be TRBD1 or TRBD2 (5 bases each). V shed 6 bases and J shed 2 bases, with 14 bases lying between them. This CDR3 spans 14 amino acids. Germline V gives CDR1 KGHSH, CDR2 LQKENI.